A selection of T cell receptor beta chains follows, all from one sample in a study of blood T cells in healthy people across ages. TCRdb processed the 5' RACE reads anew with MiXCR; each CDR3 protein has one entry. The table lists 630,000 or so distinct CDR3 sequences, about 30% of them singletons. The sample consisted of blood. Source of these receptors: a woman of 80 years or more in good health. Each CDR3 is given with its conserved first and last residue. Fields, in order: V gene, J gene, D gene, clone size, CDR3 protein, CDR3 DNA. D genes are given only for firm matches. Some rows mark clone size as missing; the rest say once, few, many or name a class of expanded clone.

v_gene: TRBV6-6
j_gene: TRBJ1-5
d_gene: .
abundance: .
CDR3aa: CASSSAEYSNQPQHF
CDR3nt: TGTGCCAGCAGTTCCGCCGAATATAGCAATCAGCCCCAGCATTTT

v_gene: TRBV12-3/TRBV12-4
j_gene: TRBJ1-2
d_gene: .
abundance: many
CDR3aa: CASRGGAERGYGYTF
CDR3nt: TGTGCCAGCAGGGGGGGGGCAGAACGTGGGTACGGCTACACCTTC

v_gene: TRBV28
j_gene: TRBJ1-2
d_gene: .
abundance: few
CDR3aa: CASSPGDNYGYTF
CDR3nt: TGTGCCAGCAGTCCCGGTGACAACTATGGCTACACCTTC

v_gene: TRBV29-1
j_gene: TRBJ2-7
d_gene: TRBD1
abundance: .
CDR3aa: CSGTGTGVFEQYF
CDR3nt: TGCAGCGGTACCGGGACAGGGGTTTTCGAGCAGTACTTC

v_gene: TRBV28
j_gene: TRBJ1-5
d_gene: .
abundance: .
CDR3aa: CAHSMGEKVYQPQHF
CDR3nt: TGTGCCCACTCCATGGGGGAAAAGGTCTATCAGCCCCAGCATTTT

v_gene: TRBV4-3
j_gene: TRBJ2-5
d_gene: TRBD2
abundance: .
CDR3aa: CASSQDPLAGSKETQYF
CDR3nt: TGCGCCAGCAGCCAAGATCCGCTAGCGGGGTCTAAAGAGACCCAGTACTTC

v_gene: TRBV20-1
j_gene: TRBJ2-7
d_gene: .
abundance: .
CDR3aa: CSARSGRGYEQYF
CDR3nt: TGCAGTGCTAGAAGCGGAAGGGGCTACGAGCAGTACTTC

v_gene: TRBV27
j_gene: TRBJ1-2
d_gene: .
abundance: .
CDR3aa: CASSLVSEANYGYTF
CDR3nt: TGTGCCAGCAGTTTAGTGTCCGAAGCCAACTATGGCTACACCTTC

v_gene: TRBV19
j_gene: TRBJ2-7
d_gene: .
abundance: many
CDR3aa: CASSIDQLTMVQYF
CDR3nt: TGTGCCAGTAGTATAGACCAGCTTACGATGGTGCAGTACTTC

v_gene: TRBV20-1
j_gene: TRBJ1-1
d_gene: .
abundance: many
CDR3aa: CSASLQGEAFF
CDR3nt: TGCAGTGCTAGCCTGCAGGGGGAAGCTTTCTTT

v_gene: TRBV12-3/TRBV12-4
j_gene: TRBJ1-2
d_gene: TRBD1
abundance: many
CDR3aa: CASTRRDRASGYTF
CDR3nt: TGTGCCAGCACCCGCCGGGACAGGGCTTCGGGCTACACCTTC

v_gene: TRBV5-6
j_gene: TRBJ2-5
d_gene: .
abundance: many
CDR3aa: CASSKKETQYF
CDR3nt: TGTGCCAGCAGCAAGAAAGAGACCCAGTACTTC

v_gene: TRBV6-1
j_gene: TRBJ1-2
d_gene: TRBD1
abundance: few
CDR3aa: CASSARQGASAPLIYYTF
CDR3nt: TGTGCCAGCAGTGCCAGACAGGGGGCATCCGCCCCCCTTATCTACTACACCTTC

v_gene: TRBV29-1
j_gene: TRBJ2-3
d_gene: .
abundance: .
CDR3aa: CSVVPGTDTQYF
CDR3nt: TGCAGCGTTGTTCCAGGCACAGATACGCAGTATTTT